The present entry profiles one TCR beta chain with its context. This specimen belongs to a study of shared clonotypes between healthy human individuals. Assay used: immunoSEQ multiplex PCR; TCRdb lists only in-frame clones, some missing. The sample includes around 720,000 clones, roughly 73% of them seen just once. This clonotype was sampled from a young woman in good health. Sequencing used memory CD4+ T cells sorted from blood. The sample's subset: CD45RA-negative fraction.

CDR3: CASSLEVPPYEQYF. CDR3 in DNA: TGCGCCAGCAGCTTGGAGGTACCCCCCTACGAGCAGTACTTC. V and J are TRBV5-1 and TRBJ2-7; D remains ambiguous. CDR3 length: 14 residues. Germline-derived CDR1 and CDR2 are SGHRS and YFSETQ. Trimming cost V 0 bases and J 2 bases, with 9 bases left between them.